Each of the 32 T cell receptor beta chains below was sequenced from the same sample in a study of CD8 T cells in ankylosing spondylitis. TCRdb itself ran the 5' RACE reads through MiXCR, one entry per CDR3 protein. Here the sample spans roughly 100,000 distinct CDR3 sequences, roughly 8% being singletons. Sequencing used blood, either unsorted or a sorted T cell fraction (not recorded which). The receptors here all came from a male donor with ankylosing spondylitis or in good health (not recorded which).

This clonotype was counted many times. The CDR3 sequence: CASSRTGGNTDTQYF. The CDR3 DNA sequence: TGTGCCAGTAGTAGAACAGGGGGTAACACAGATACGCAGTATTTT. This chain joins TRBV19 and TRBJ2-3; 8 bases match TRBD1. The CDR3 runs 15 residues. CDR1 and CDR2 from the germline V gene are LNHDA and SQIVND (reference sequence). V dropped 4 bases and J dropped 2; count of bases not matched to a gene: 5.

This clonotype was observed many times. The chain carries TRBV4-1 and TRBJ2-5; 8 nucleotides align to TRBD2. V was clipped by 4 bases and J by 1 base; unmatched bases: 5. CDR1 MGHRA and CDR2 YSYEKL come from the germline V gene. CDR3 length: 15 residues. CDR3 amino acids: CASSRLAGTQETQYF. The DNA of the CDR3 is TGCGCCAGCAGCCGATTAGCGGGGACCCAAGAGACCCAGTACTTC.

Ten or more counts support this clonotype. The V and J genes are TRBV2 and TRBJ2-1; 11 nucleotides agree with TRBD2. With 4 bases clipped from V and 9 bases from J, the junction kept 5 bases outside the gene matches. Germline V gene sequence: CDR1 SNHLY, CDR2 FYNNEI. This CDR3 comprises 14 residues. The CDR3 region is CASSGPSGGIEQFF. In DNA, the CDR3 is TGTGCCAGCAGTGGGCCTAGCGGGGGGATTGAGCAGTTCTTC.

This clonotype showed up many times. The gene calls are TRBV9 and TRBJ2-5; 7 nucleotides match TRBD1. The CDR3 has 15 amino acids. Germline values: CDR1 SGDLS, CDR2 YYNGEE. Unmatched junction bases numbered 7, after V lost 0 bases and J lost 5 bases. The CDR3 DNA reads TGTGCCAGCAGCGTAGAAGGACAGGCGGCGGAGACCCAGTACTTC. Amino acid sequence: CASSVEGQAAETQYF.

There are many counts of this clonotype. This chain links TRBV7-2 with TRBJ2-7; possible D gene TRBD2, 5 bases. Germline values: CDR1 SGHTA, CDR2 FQGNSA. V was clipped by 6 bases and J by 0 bases, with 12 bases between them. The CDR3 covers 14 residues. The DNA of the CDR3 is TGTGCCAGCAGTTTCTCCGGGAACTCCTACGAGCAGTACTTC. Translated, it gives CASSFSGNSYEQYF.

The table lists this clonotype with many counts. The genes are TRBV7-8 and TRBJ1-5, with 8 bases aligning to TRBD1. Per the germline V gene, CDR1 is SGHVS and CDR2 is FQNEAQ. V lost 5 bases and J lost 8; bases outside the gene matches: 14. The CDR3 is made up of 16 amino acids. The CDR3, as DNA: TGTGCCAGCAGCGCTTCCTGGACAGGGACGTTGGAGCCCCAGCATTTT. It codes for CASSASWTGTLEPQHF.

The table lists this clonotype with many counts. The V gene is TRBV4-2, the J gene TRBJ2-3, with TRBD2 matching 8 bases. Germline V lookup: CDR1 LGHNA, CDR2 YNFKEQ. V lost 4 bases, J lost 1 base, and 4 bases stayed unmatched. This CDR3 spans 15 amino acids. This CDR3 reads CASSPSGGGTDTQYF. The CDR3 DNA sequence: TGTGCCAGCAGCCCCAGCGGGGGTGGCACAGATACGCAGTATTTT.

This clonotype was counted ten times or more. CDR3 sequence: CASSLHFTETSTDTQYF. The DNA for the CDR3 is TGCGCCAGCAGCTTGCACTTCACGGAGACGAGCACAGATACGCAGTATTTT. The genes are TRBV5-1 and TRBJ2-3, with unresolved D. The CDR3 is 17 residues long. Deletions cut 1 base from V and 0 bases from J, with 15 bases between. Germline V CDR1 and CDR2: SGHRS, YFSETQ.

This clonotype has just a few counts. The chain has TRBV7-6 and TRBJ2-3, with D hard to call. CDR1 and CDR2 (germline): SGHVS, FNYEAQ. This CDR3 has 17 residues. Trimming cost V 1 base and J 4 bases, with 18 bases left between them. Written as DNA, the CDR3 is TGTGCCAGCAGCTTAGTTGTCCCGAGAACGGTTCCAGATACGCAGTATTTT. It is translated as CASSLVVPRTVPDTQYF.

This clonotype was found a few times. The chain employs TRBV29-1 and TRBJ2-7; either TRBD1 or TRBD2 may fit D (6 bases each). Trimming removed 4 bases at V and 4 bases at J, with 14 bases between. Per the germline V gene, CDR1 is SQVTM and CDR2 is ANQGSEA. The CDR3 runs 13 residues. DNA for the CDR3: TGCAGCGTTGTTCGCCAGGGGACTTACGAGCAGTACTTC. It specifies CSVVRQGTYEQYF.

This chain connects TRBV5-1 to TRBJ2-7, with 14 bases identical to TRBD2. This CDR3 comprises 15 residues. Germline assignment: CDR1 SGHRS and CDR2 YFSETQ. Trimming cost V 4 bases and J 5 bases; bases outside gene matches: 5. Written as DNA, the CDR3 is TGCGCCAGCAGCCTCGGGACTAGCGGGAGTAACGAGCAGTACTTC. Its translation: CASSLGTSGSNEQYF.

A note on this clonotype: A clone one base away is much larger, so this may be a read error. The gene calls are TRBV5-1 and TRBJ1-4, with D maybe TRBD1 (5 bases). From germline, CDR1 is SGHRS and CDR2 YFSETQ. The CDR3 contains 14 residues. The CDR3 DNA follows: TGCGCCAGCAGCTTTCAGGGAACTAATGCAAAACTGTTTTTT. This gives the protein CASSFQGTNAKLFF.

This clonotype was seen a few times. This rearrangement joins TRBV29-1 to TRBJ1-1; TRBD1 is a possible D gene (5 bases). CDR3 length equals 15 residues. The germline CDR1 and CDR2 sequences are SQVTM and ANQGSEA. The V end was cut by 5 bases, the J end by 2 bases, with 18 bases between. The CDR3: CSVLRTWTSNTEAFF. DNA for the CDR3: TGCAGCGTTCTGCGCACCTGGACATCTAACACTGAAGCTTTCTTT.

This clonotype was picked up many times. The J gene is TRBJ1-1, the V gene TRBV30, with D perhaps TRBD1 (5 bases). The CDR3 contains 11 residues. Germline V lookup: CDR1 GTSNPN, CDR2 SVGIG (reference sequence). The V and J ends lost 4 bases and 5 bases respectively, with 8 bases between them. CDR3 bases: TGTGCCTGGAAGCAGGGTACTGAAGCTTTCTTT. Translation gives CAWKQGTEAFF.

Ten or more counts support this clonotype. The chain employs TRBV29-1 and TRBJ1-1; D is unclear. The V gene's germline CDR1 is SQVTM and CDR2 ANQGSEA. The CDR3 contains 11 residues. V lost 4 bases and J lost 1, with 4 bases in between. CDR3 amino acids: CSVGRNTEAFF. CDR3 sequence (DNA): TGCAGCGTTGGGAGGAACACTGAAGCTTTCTTT.

In this sample, this clonotype turned up many times. The chain is built from TRBV20-1 and TRBJ1-2; the D gene is possibly TRBD1 (5 bases). This CDR3 is built from 13 residues. Germline V gene data show CDR1 as DFQATT and CDR2 as SNEGSKA (reference sequence). Trimming removed 5 bases from V and 6 bases from J, with 16 bases in between. CDR3 loop: CSAPAGGVDGYTF. CDR3 in DNA: TGCAGTGCTCCGGCCGGGGGGGTCGATGGCTACACCTTC.

This clonotype was counted at least ten times. The chain carries TRBV5-1 and TRBJ1-1; TRBD1 matches 9 bases. The CDR3 loop spans 13 amino acids. Trimming at V came to 4 bases and at J to 6 bases, leaving 4 bases not matched to a gene. Looked up from germline, CDR1 is SGHRS and CDR2 is YFSETQ. CDR3 DNA: TGCGCCAGCAGCGGACAGGGGTTCGCTGAAGCTTTCTTT. Translation gives CASSGQGFAEAFF. The variable domain in full, completed from reference TRBV5-1 and TRBJ1-1, reads KAGVTQTPRYLIKTRGQQVTLSCSPISGHRSVSWYQQTPGQGLQFLFEYFSETQRNKGNFPGRFSGRQFSNSRSEMNVSTLELGDSALYLCASSGQGFAEAFFGQGTRLTVV.

This clonotype was seen at least ten times. For the CDR3, the DNA is TGCAGCGTTGAAGATCGACCGACCTACGAGCAGTACTTC. Translating it yields CSVEDRPTYEQYF. The chain combines TRBV29-1 with TRBJ2-7, with D unresolved. Trimming took 0 bases from V and 2 from J, leaving 8 bases between them. Germline V gene lookup returns CDR1 SQVTM and CDR2 ANQGSEA. This CDR3 comprises 13 residues.

This clonotype was counted a few times. The chain uses TRBV7-3 and TRBJ2-7, with D possibly matching TRBD2 (6 bases). Germline V gene sequence: CDR1 SGHTA, CDR2 FQGTGA. Trimming pared 5 bases from V and 6 bases from J, leaving 17 bases between. The CDR3 runs to 14 residues. This CDR3 is CASSHPQTSSEQYF. The CDR3, as DNA: TGTGCCAGCAGCCATCCCCAGACTAGTTCCGAGCAGTACTTC.

This clonotype was picked up many times. The chain carries TRBV18 and TRBJ2-5; D gene ambiguous. The CDR3 loop spans 15 amino acids. V was shortened by 1 base and J by 0 bases, with 9 bases between the two germline ends. Germline V gene lookup returns CDR1 KGHSH and CDR2 LQKENI. The CDR3 reads CASSPRYGHQETQYF. CDR3 in DNA: TGTGCCAGCTCACCACGATACGGCCACCAAGAGACCCAGTACTTC. Filled out from reference TRBV18 and TRBJ2-5, the complete variable domain reads NAGVMQNPRHLVRRRGQEARLRCSPMKGHSHVYWYRQLPEEGLKFMVYLQKENIIDESGMPKERFSAEFPKEGPSILRIQQVVRGDSAAYFCASSPRYGHQETQYFGPGTRLLVL.

This clonotype was detected many times. The chain combines TRBV4-2 with TRBJ2-1, with 7 nucleotides matching TRBD2. The germline CDR1 and CDR2 sequences are LGHNA and YNFKEQ. The V and J ends lost 2 bases and 4 bases, in that order; junction bases with no gene match: 2. This CDR3 comprises 14 residues. The CDR3 DNA sequence: TGTGCCAGCAGCCAACTAGCGGCTTACAATGAGCAGTTCTTC. Its protein product is CASSQLAAYNEQFF.

This clonotype was detected only a few times. The V gene is TRBV9, the J gene TRBJ1-5; D is unresolved. The germline CDR1 and CDR2 sequences are SGDLS and YYNGEE. Trimming left V 0 bases short and J 4 bases short, with 8 bases between. The CDR3 totals 14 residues. DNA for the CDR3: TGTGCCAGCAGCGTAGGGGTAAGGAATCAGCCCCAGCATTTT. Its translation is CASSVGVRNQPQHF.

With respect to this clonotype: A much larger clonotype is one base distant, so this may be a read error. The V call is TRBV20-1, the J call TRBJ2-1; possible D gene TRBD2, 5 bases. V was trimmed by 5 bases and J by 6 bases, leaving 14 bases between them. Per germline, CDR1 DFQATT and CDR2 SNEGSKA (reference sequence). The CDR3 consists of 13 residues. The CDR3 DNA reads TGCAGTGCTGGCCTCCGGGGATCCAATGAGCAGTTCTTC. The encoded protein is CSAGLRGSNEQFF.

This clonotype was observed many times. V gene TRBV29-1 combines with J gene TRBJ2-2; perhaps TRBD1 as D (5 bases). The germline V and J ends were trimmed by 5 bases and 4 bases, with 11 bases remaining between them. Germline V gene data show CDR1 as SQVTM and CDR2 as ANQGSEA. CDR3 length equals 13 residues. CDR3 residues: CSVSGAGTGELFF. The CDR3 DNA sequence: TGCAGCGTTAGTGGGGCAGGCACCGGGGAGCTGTTTTTT.

There are many counts of this clonotype. This chain links TRBV21-1 with TRBJ2-5; the D call in the table, TRBD1, was not verified against the DNA. TRBV21-1 is deemed a pseudogene. The CDR3 totals 15 residues. The CDR3: CASSKGTECQETQYF. The CDR3 region has the DNA TGTGCCAGCAGCAAAGGGACAGAATGCCAAGAGACCCAGTACTTC.

This clonotype came up many times. The V and J genes are TRBV4-2 and TRBJ1-4; D not resolved. CDR1 is LGHNA and CDR2 is YNFKEQ in the germline V gene. Trimming left V 2 bases short and J 5 bases short, with 15 bases between. The CDR3 totals 16 residues. This CDR3 is CASSQRPAGPNEKLFF. The CDR3 bases are TGTGCCAGCAGCCAACGTCCGGCAGGCCCCAATGAAAAACTGTTTTTT.

As regards this clonotype: Being one base from a much bigger clone, this may be a read error. The J gene is TRBJ2-3, the V gene TRBV7-2; perhaps TRBD2 as D (5 bases). Trimming removed 3 bases at V and 6 bases at J, with 10 bases between. The CDR3 totals 13 residues. Germline values: CDR1 SGHTA, CDR2 FQGNSA. This CDR3 reads CTSSFEGRDTQYF. The CDR3 DNA reads as TGTACCAGCAGCTTTGAGGGCCGCGATACGCAGTATTTT.

This clonotype has at least ten counts. This chain links TRBV7-8 with TRBJ2-1; 11 bases are shared with TRBD2. The CDR3 covers 17 residues. Unmatched junction bases numbered 15, after V lost 5 bases and J lost 9 bases. Germline V gene data show CDR1 as SGHVS and CDR2 as FQNEAQ. The CDR3 protein is CASSLQHLSGRALEQFF. The CDR3, as DNA: TGTGCCAGCAGCCTCCAACACCTTAGCGGGAGGGCTCTTGAGCAGTTCTTC.

The chain uses TRBV7-2 and TRBJ2-3; tentative D call: TRBD1 (6 bases). The CDR3 has 15 amino acids. Germline assignment: CDR1 SGHTA and CDR2 FQGNSA. The V end lost 1 base, the J end lost 0 bases, and 8 bases lay between the germline ends. The CDR3 here is CASSLGTASTDTQYF. The CDR3 region has the DNA TGTGCCAGCAGCTTAGGGACAGCTAGCACAGATACGCAGTATTTT. The full variable domain, rest sourced from reference TRBV7-2 and TRBJ2-3, is GAGVSQSPSNKVTEKGKDVELRCDPISGHTALYWYRQSLGQGLEFLIYFQGNSAPDKSGLPSDRFSAERTGGSVSTLTIQRTQQEDSAVYLCASSLGTASTDTQYFGPGTRLTVL.

With respect to this clonotype: A read error may explain this, as a much larger clone is one base away. This chain links TRBV5-1 with TRBJ1-2; 7 bases agree with TRBD1. V was pared by 5 bases and J by 4 bases, with 11 bases of the junction left unmatched. This CDR3 has 15 amino acids. Germline-derived CDR1 and CDR2 are SGHRS and YFSETQ. The CDR3 reads CASRDIGTDSYGYTF. CDR3 bases: TGCGCCAGCAGAGATATCGGGACAGACAGCTATGGCTACACCTTC.

In this sample, this clonotype turned up many times. The chain uses TRBV5-1 and TRBJ2-3, with D possibly matching TRBD2 (6 bases). From germline, CDR1 is SGHRS and CDR2 YFSETQ. Trimming stripped 0 bases from V and 1 base from J, with 9 bases between. There are 15 residues in the CDR3. The CDR3 DNA reads as TGCGCCAGCAGCTTGGAGATAGCGGGCACAGATACGCAGTATTTT. Translation gives CASSLEIAGTDTQYF.

This clonotype was detected ten times or more. The chain is built from TRBV4-1 and TRBJ1-5, with unresolved D. The CDR3 covers 13 residues. Trimming shortened V by 2 bases and J by 2 bases, and 4 bases separated the two germline ends. CDR1 and CDR2 (germline): MGHRA, YSYEKL. The CDR3 protein is CASSQRGNQPQHF. Written as DNA, the CDR3 is TGCGCCAGCAGCCAAAGGGGCAATCAGCCCCAGCATTTT.